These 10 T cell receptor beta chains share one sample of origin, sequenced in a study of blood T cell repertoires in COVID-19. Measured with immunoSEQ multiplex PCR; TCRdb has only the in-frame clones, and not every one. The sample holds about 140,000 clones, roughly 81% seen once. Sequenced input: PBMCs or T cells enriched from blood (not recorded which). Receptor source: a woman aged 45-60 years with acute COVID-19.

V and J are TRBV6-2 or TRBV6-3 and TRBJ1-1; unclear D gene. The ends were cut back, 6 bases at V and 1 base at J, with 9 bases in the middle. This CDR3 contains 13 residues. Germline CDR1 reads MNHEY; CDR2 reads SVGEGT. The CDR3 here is CASSFTENTEAFF. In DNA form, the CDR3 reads TGTGCCAGCAGCTTTACAGAGAACACTGAAGCTTTCTTT.

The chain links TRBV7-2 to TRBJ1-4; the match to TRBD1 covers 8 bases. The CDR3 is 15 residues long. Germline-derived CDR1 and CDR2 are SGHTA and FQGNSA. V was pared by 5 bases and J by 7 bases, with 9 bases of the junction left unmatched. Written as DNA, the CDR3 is TGTGCCAGCAGCCCGCGACAGGGGCAGGGTGAAAAACTGTTTTTT. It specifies CASSPRQGQGEKLFF.

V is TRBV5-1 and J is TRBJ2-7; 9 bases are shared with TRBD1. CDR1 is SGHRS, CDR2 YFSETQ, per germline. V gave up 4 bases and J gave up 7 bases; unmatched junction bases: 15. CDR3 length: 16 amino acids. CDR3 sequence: CASSPGVLQGAGEQYF. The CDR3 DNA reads TGCGCCAGCAGCCCCGGAGTGTTACAGGGGGCGGGGGAGCAGTACTTC.

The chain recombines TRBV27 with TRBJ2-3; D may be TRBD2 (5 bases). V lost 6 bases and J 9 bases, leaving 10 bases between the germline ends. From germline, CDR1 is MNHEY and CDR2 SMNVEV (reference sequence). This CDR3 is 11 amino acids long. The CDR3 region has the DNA TGTGCCAGCAGCCTCGAGGGCACGCAGTATTTT. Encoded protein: CASSLEGTQYF.

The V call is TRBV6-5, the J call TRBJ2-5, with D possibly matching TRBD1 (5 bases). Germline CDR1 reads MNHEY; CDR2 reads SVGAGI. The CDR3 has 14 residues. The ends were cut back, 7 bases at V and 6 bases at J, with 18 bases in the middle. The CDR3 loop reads CASIPGWGWKTQYF. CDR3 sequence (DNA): TGTGCCAGCATTCCCGGATGGGGCTGGAAGACCCAGTACTTC.

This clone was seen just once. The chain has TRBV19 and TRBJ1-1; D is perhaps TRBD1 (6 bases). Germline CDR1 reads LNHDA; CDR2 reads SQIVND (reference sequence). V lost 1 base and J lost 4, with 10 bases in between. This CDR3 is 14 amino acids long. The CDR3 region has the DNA TGTGCCAGTAGTATAGGACAGGTTCCCACTGAAGCTTTCTTT. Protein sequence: CASSIGQVPTEAFF. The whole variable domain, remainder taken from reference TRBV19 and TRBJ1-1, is DGGITQSPKYLFRKEGQNVTLSCEQNLNHDAMYWYRQDPGQGLRLIYYSQIVNDFQKGDIAEGYSVSREKKESFPLTVTSAQKNPTAFYLCASSIGQVPTEAFFGQGTRLTVV.

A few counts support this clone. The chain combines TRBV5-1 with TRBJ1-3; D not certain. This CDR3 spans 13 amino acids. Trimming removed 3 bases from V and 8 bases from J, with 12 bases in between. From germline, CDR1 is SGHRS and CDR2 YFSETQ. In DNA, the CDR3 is TGCGCCAGCAGCTCGGGAGGGCTGGACACCATATATTTT. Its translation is CASSSGGLDTIYF.

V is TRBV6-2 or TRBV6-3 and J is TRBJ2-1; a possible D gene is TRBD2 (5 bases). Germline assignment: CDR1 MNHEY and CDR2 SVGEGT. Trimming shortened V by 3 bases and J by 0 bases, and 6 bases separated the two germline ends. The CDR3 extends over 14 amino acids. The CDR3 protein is CASSYRDSYNEQFF. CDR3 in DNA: TGTGCCAGCAGTTATCGGGACTCCTACAATGAGCAGTTCTTC.

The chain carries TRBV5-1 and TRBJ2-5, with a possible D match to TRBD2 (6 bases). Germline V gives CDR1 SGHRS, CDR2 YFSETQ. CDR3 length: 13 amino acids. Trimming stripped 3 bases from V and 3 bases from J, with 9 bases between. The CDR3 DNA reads TGCGCCAGCAGCTCCCGACTAGAAGAGACCCAGTACTTC. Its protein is CASSSRLEETQYF.

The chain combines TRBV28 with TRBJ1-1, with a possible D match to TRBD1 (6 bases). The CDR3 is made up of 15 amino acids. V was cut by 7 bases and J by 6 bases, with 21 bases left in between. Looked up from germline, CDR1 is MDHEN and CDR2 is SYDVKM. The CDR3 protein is CASTTGGHLGSEAFF. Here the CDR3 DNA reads TGTGCCAGCACCACCGGGGGGCATTTAGGGTCTGAAGCTTTCTTT. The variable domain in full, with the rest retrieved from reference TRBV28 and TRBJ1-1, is DVKVTQSSRYLVKRTGEKVFLECVQDMDHENMFWYRQDPGLGLRLIYFSYDVKMKEKGDIPEGYSVSREKKERFSLILESASTNQTSMYLCASTTGGHLGSEAFFGQGTRLTVV.